The entry below describes one T cell receptor (beta chain). This sample is part of a study of blood T cell repertoires in COVID-19. Across the whole study: T cells, B-cell-depleted T cells, or PBMCs supplied cDNA or gDNA.

Original processing methods: Amplification of reference gene primers provided the estimated nucleated cell counts. Sequencing used immunoSEQ multiplex PCR; TCRdb keeps in-frame clones, though not all of them. The DNA was the basis for D and trimming; V, J and clone size are from that table. The sample lists 200,000 to 300,000 clones; about nine tenths were seen once. The sequence was obtained from a man in his forties who had recovered from COVID-19. Specimen: peripheral blood.

CDR3 DNA: TGTGCCAGCAGCGTCGGAGGTTCCTACGAGCAGTACTTC. The encoded protein is CASSVGGSYEQYF. The chain carries TRBV9 and TRBJ2-7, with D possibly TRBD2 on 5 matching bases. This CDR3 spans 13 amino acids. The V end was cut by 2 bases, the J end by 1 base, with 7 bases between. The V gene's germline CDR1 is SGDLS and CDR2 YYNGEE.